The rows below give T cell receptor beta chains drawn from one sample of a study of T cells in localized non-small cell lung cancer. The data were produced by immunoSEQ multiplex PCR, yet TCRdb's version contains in-frame clones alone and is incomplete. The sample lists some 2,700 clones; roughly 18% were seen once. Sequencing used lung tumor tissue, obtained before any cancer treatment. The origin of the receptors is a man aged 35 to 69 with stage I lung adenocarcinoma. Both conserved end residues are part of each CDR3. A D gene is named only where the DNA matches it firmly. The size field is filled for only some rows; it gives once, few, many or a size class.

V,size,J,D,CDR3,DNA
TRBV6-8,few,TRBJ2-1,TRBD2,CAIRDAGGGGSNEQFF,TGTGCCATCAGGGACGCGGGAGGGGGCGGGAGCAATGAGCAGTTCTTC
TRBV6-8,medium-sized,TRBJ2-3,NA,CASSLNTDTQYF,TGTGCCAGCAGTCTCAACACAGATACGCAGTATTTT
TRBV11-3,few,TRBJ2-2,TRBD1,CASSFGDRETGELFF,TGTGCCAGCAGCTTTGGCGACAGGGAGACCGGGGAGCTGTTTTTT
TRBV6-8,NA,TRBJ2-3,TRBD2,CASTSKPGLAGGTDTQYF,TGTGCCAGCACCTCCAAGCCGGGACTAGCGGGAGGAACAGATACGCAGTATTTT
TRBV11-3,NA,TRBJ1-3,NA,CASSLGYGSGNTIYF,TGTGCCAGCAGCTTGGGGTATGGGAGCGGAAACACCATATATTTT
TRBV11-3,few,TRBJ2-1,TRBD2,CASSLSLAGGEQFF,TGTGCCAGCAGCTTGAGCCTAGCGGGGGGAGAGCAGTTCTTC
TRBV6-1,medium-sized,TRBJ2-3,TRBD2,CASSEAAGGTDTQYF,TGTGCCAGCAGTGAAGCAGCGGGAGGCACAGATACGCAGTATTTT
TRBV6-8,NA,TRBJ2-3,TRBD1,CASRGGQGNTDTQYF,TGTGCCAGCAGAGGGGGACAGGGGAACACAGATACGCAGTATTTT
TRBV11-3,NA,TRBJ2-3,NA,CASSLETSSTDTQYF,TGTGCCAGCAGCTTGGAGACTAGTTCTACAGATACGCAGTATTTT
TRBV6-8,NA,TRBJ1-5,NA,CASMGNNQPQHF,TGTGCCAGCATGGGGAACAATCAGCCCCAGCATTTT
TRBV11-3,NA,TRBJ2-2,NA,CASSLGRGTSAGELFF,TGTGCCAGCAGCTTAGGGAGGGGTACAAGCGCCGGGGAGCTGTTTTTT
TRBV11-3,few,TRBJ2-1,TRBD2,CASSSGLAGTNEQFF,TGTGCCAGCAGCTCTGGACTAGCGGGAACCAATGAGCAGTTCTTC
TRBV5-1,NA,TRBJ2-3,TRBD2,CASSGLSGVPADTQYF,TGCGCCAGCAGCGGCTTGAGCGGGGTCCCGGCAGATACGCAGTATTTT
TRBV7-6,few,TRBJ1-6,TRBD1,CASSFGQGDSPLHF,TGTGCCAGCAGCTTTGGACAGGGGGATTCACCCCTCCACTTT
TRBV5-1,NA,TRBJ2-5,TRBD1,CASSLGDRGERETQYF,TGCGCCAGCAGCTTGGGGGACAGGGGTGAAAGAGAGACCCAGTACTTC
TRBV2,NA,TRBJ2-3,TRBD2,CASSTGLAGGDTQYF,TGTGCCAGCAGCACGGGACTAGCGGGGGGGGATACGCAGTATTTT
TRBV18,NA,TRBJ1-1,NA,CASSPNLDTEAFF,TGTGCCAGCTCTCCCAACCTGGACACTGAAGCTTTCTTT
TRBV2,NA,TRBJ2-2,NA,CASSLGTPGGELFF,TGTGCCAGCAGCCTCGGGACACCGGGGGGGGAGCTGTTTTTT